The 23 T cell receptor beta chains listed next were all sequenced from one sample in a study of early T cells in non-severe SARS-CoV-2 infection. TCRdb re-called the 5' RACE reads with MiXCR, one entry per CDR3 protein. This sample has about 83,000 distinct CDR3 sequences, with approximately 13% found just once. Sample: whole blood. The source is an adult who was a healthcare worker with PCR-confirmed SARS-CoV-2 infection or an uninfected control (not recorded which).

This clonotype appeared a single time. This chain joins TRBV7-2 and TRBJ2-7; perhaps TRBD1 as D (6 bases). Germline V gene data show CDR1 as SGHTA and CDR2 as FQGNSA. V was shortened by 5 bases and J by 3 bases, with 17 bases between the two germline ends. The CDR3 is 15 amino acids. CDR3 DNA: TGTGCCAGCAGCCGTCCCGGGACATCCTACTACGAGCAGTACTTC. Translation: CASSRPGTSYYEQYF. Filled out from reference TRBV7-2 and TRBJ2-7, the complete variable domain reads GAGVSQSPSNKVTEKGKDVELRCDPISGHTALYWYRQSLGQGLEFLIYFQGNSAPDKSGLPSDRFSAERTGGSVSTLTIQRTQQEDSAVYLCASSRPGTSYYEQYFGPGTRLTVT.

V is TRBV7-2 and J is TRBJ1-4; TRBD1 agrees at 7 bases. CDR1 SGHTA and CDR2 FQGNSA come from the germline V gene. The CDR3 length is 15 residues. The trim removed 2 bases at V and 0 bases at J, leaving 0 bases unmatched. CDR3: CASSLQGATNEKLFF. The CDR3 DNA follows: TGTGCCAGCAGCTTACAGGGGGCAACTAATGAAAAACTGTTTTTT.

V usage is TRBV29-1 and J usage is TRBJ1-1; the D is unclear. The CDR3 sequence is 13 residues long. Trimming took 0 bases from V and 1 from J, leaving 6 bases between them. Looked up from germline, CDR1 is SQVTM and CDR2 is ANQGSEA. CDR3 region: CSVEESENTEAFF. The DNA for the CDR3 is TGCAGCGTTGAAGAATCGGAGAACACTGAAGCTTTCTTT.

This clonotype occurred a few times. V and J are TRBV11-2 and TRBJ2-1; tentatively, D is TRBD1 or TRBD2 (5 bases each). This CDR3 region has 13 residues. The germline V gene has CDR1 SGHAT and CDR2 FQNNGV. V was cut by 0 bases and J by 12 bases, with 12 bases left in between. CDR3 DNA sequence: TGTGCCAGCAGCTTAGATCGAGGGGCCTGGCAGTTCTTC. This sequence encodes CASSLDRGAWQFF.

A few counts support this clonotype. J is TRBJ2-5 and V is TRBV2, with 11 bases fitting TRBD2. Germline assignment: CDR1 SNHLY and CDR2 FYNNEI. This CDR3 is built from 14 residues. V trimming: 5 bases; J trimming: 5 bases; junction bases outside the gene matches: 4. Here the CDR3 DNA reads TGTGCCAGCAGTAATAGCGGGAGGGCCGAGACCCAGTACTTC. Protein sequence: CASSNSGRAETQYF.

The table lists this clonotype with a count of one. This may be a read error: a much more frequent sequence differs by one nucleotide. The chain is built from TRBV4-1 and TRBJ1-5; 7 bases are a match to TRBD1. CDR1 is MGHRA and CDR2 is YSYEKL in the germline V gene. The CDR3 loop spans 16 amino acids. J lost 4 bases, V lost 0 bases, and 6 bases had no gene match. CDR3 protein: CASSQDPGQENQPQHF. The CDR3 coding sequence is TGCGCCAGCAGCCAAGACCCCGGACAGGAGAATCAGCCCCAGCATTTT.

The CDR3 DNA reads as TGCAGCGTTGTGTTCGGGACAGCCGAAAAACTGTTTTTT. Translation gives CSVVFGTAEKLFF. This rearrangement joins TRBV29-1 to TRBJ1-4, with 7 bases matching TRBD1. The CDR3 consists of 13 residues. Germline values: CDR1 SQVTM, CDR2 ANQGSEA. V trimming: 4 bases; J trimming: 8 bases; junction bases outside the gene matches: 7.

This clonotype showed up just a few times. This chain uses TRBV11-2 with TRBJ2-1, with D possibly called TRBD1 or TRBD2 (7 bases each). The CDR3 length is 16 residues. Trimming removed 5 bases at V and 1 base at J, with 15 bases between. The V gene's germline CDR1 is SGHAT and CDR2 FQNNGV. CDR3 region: CASSPRGGVSYNEQFF. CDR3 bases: TGTGCCAGCAGCCCCAGGGGGGGGGTGTCCTACAATGAGCAGTTCTTC.

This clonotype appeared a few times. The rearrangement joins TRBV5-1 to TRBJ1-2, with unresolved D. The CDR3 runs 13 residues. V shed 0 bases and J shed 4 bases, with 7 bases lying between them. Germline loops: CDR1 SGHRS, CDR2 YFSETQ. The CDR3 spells CASSLAGSYGYTF. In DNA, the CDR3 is TGCGCCAGCAGCTTGGCCGGAAGCTATGGCTACACCTTC. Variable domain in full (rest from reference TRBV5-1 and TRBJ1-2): KAGVTQTPRYLIKTRGQQVTLSCSPISGHRSVSWYQQTPGQGLQFLFEYFSETQRNKGNFPGRFSGRQFSNSRSEMNVSTLELGDSALYLCASSLAGSYGYTFGSGTRLTVV.

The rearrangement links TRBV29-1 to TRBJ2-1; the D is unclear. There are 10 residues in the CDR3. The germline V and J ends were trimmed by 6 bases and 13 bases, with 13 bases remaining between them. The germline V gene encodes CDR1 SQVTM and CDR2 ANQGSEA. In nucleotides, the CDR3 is TGCAGCGTCCAAAAGGGCAGACAGTTCTTC. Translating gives CSVQKGRQFF.

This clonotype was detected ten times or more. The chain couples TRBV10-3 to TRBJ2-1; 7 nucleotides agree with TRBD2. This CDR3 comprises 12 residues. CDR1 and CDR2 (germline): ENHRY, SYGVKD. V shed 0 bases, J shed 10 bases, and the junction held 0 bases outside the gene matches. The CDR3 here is CAISESLAEQFF. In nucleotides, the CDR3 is TGTGCCATCAGTGAGTCACTAGCGGAGCAGTTCTTC.

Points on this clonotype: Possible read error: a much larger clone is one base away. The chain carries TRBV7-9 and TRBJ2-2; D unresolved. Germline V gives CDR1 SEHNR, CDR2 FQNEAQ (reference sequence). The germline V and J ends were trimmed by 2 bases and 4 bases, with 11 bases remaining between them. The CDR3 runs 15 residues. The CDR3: CASSLIPRVTGELFF. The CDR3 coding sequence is TGTGCCAGCAGCTTAATCCCCCGGGTCACCGGGGAGCTGTTTTTT.

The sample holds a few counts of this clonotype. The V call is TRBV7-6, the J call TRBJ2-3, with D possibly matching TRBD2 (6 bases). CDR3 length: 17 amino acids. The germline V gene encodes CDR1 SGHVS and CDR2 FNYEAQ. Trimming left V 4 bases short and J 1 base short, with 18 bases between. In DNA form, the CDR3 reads TGTGCCAGCAGCTCCCTGGAGGGAGGAGAGGGCACAGATACGCAGTATTTT. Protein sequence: CASSSLEGGEGTDTQYF.

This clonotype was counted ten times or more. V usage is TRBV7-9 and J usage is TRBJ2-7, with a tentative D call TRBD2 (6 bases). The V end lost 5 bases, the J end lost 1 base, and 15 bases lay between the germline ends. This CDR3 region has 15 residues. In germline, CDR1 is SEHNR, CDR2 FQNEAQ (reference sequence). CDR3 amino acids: CASSPRDFSSYEQYF. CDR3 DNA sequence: TGTGCCAGCAGCCCCAGGGACTTTTCATCCTACGAGCAGTACTTC.

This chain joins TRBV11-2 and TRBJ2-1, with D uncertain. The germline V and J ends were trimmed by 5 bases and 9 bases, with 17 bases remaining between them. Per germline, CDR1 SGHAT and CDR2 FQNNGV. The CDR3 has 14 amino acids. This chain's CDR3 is CASSPVQHSVEQFF. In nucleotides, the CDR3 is TGTGCCAGCAGCCCGGTACAGCATTCCGTTGAGCAGTTCTTC.

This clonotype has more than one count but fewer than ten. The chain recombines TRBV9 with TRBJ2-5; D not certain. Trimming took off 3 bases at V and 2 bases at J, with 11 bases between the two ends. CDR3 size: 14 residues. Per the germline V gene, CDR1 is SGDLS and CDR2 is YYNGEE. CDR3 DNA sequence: TGTGCCAGCAGCGCCATGGGTGGACAAGAGACCCAGTACTTC. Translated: CASSAMGGQETQYF.

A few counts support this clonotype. CDR3 bases: TGCAGCTCGAGCGGGGACTTCACAGATACGCAGTATTTT. Amino acid sequence: CSSSGDFTDTQYF. The gene calls are TRBV29-1 and TRBJ2-3, with TRBD2 matching over 7 bases. With 8 bases clipped from V and 2 bases from J, the junction kept 7 bases outside the gene matches. CDR1 and CDR2 from the germline V gene are SQVTM and ANQGSEA. This CDR3 spans 13 amino acids.

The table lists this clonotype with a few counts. The CDR3 region is CASSQRQGSRSGQFF. The CDR3, as DNA: TGTGCCAGCAGTCAAAGACAGGGTAGCCGTAGTGGGCAGTTCTTC. The V gene is TRBV2, the J gene TRBJ2-1; 7 nucleotides line up with TRBD1. The CDR3 spans 15 residues. Germline CDR1 reads SNHLY; CDR2 reads FYNNEI. With V trimmed by 5 bases and J by 12 bases, 16 bases remained unmatched.

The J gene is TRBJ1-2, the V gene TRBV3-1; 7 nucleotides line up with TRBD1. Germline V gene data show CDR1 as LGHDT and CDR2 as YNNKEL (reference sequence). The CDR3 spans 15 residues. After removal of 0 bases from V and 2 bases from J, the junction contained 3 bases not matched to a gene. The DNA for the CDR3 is TGTGCCAGCAGCCAAGATTCAGGGGGGAACTATGGCTACACCTTC. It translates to CASSQDSGGNYGYTF.

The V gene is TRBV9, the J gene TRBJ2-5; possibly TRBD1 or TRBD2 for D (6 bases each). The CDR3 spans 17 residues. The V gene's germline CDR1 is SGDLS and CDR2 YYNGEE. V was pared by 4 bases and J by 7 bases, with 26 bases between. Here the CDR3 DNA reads TGTGCCAGCAGCCCAAGTAGCCGACCCGGGGGCTGGGGGACCCAGTACTTC. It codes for CASSPSSRPGGWGTQYF. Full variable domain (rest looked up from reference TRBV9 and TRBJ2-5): DSGVTQTPKHLITATGQRVTLRCSPRSGDLSVYWYQQSLDQGLQFLIQYYNGEERAKGNILERFSAQQFPDLHSELNLSSLELGDSALYFCASSPSSRPGGWGTQYFGPGTRLLVL.

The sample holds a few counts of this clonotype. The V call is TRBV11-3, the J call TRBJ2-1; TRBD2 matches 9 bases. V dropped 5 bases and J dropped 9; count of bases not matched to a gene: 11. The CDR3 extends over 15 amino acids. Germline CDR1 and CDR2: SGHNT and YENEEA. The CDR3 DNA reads TGTGCCAGCAGCGCCGGGACTAGCAGTGTGAGTGAGCAGTTCTTC. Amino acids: CASSAGTSSVSEQFF.

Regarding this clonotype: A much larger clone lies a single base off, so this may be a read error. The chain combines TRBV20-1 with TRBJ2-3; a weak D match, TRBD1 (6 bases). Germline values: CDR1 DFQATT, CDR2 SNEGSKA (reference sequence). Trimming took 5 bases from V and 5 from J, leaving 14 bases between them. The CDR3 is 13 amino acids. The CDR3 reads CSAQGSRGDTQYF. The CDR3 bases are TGCAGTGCTCAGGGGTCACGGGGAGATACGCAGTATTTT.

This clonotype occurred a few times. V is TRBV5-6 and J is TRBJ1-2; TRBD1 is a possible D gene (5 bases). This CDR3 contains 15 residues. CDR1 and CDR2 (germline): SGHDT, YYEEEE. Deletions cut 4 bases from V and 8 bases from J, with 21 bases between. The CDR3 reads CASSGSGTLTGGYTF. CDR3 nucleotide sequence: TGTGCCAGCAGCGGGTCCGGGACGCTAACTGGAGGCTACACCTTC. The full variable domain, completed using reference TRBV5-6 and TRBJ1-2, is DAGVTQSPTHLIKTRGQQVTLRCSPKSGHDTVSWYQQALGQGPQFIFQYYEEEERQRGNFPDRFSGHQFPNYSSELNVNALLLGDSALYLCASSGSGTLTGGYTFGSGTRLTVV.